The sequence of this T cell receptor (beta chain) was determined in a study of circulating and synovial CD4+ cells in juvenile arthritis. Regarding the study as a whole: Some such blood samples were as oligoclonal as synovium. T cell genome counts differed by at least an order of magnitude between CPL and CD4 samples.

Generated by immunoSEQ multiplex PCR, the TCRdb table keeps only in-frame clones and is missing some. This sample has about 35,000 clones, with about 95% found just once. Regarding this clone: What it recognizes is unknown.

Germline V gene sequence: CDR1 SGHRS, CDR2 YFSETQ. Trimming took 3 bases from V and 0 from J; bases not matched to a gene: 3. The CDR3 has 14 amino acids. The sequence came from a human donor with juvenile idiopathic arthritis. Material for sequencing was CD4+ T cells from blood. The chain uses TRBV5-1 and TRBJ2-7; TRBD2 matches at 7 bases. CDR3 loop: CASSYGTTSYEQYF. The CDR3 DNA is TGCGCCAGCAGCTACGGGACTACCTCCTACGAGCAGTACTTC.